These T cell receptor beta chains were read from a single sample in a study of T cell responses to AZD1222 COVID-19 vaccine. Method: immunoSEQ multiplex PCR; TCRdb's copy keeps in-frame clones and lacks some. Among about 140,000 clones listed, roughly 90% were seen once. Specimen: peripheral blood, collected on day 0 of AZD1222 vaccination. The source is an adult in good health. The CDR3 runs from the conserved cysteine through the conserved F or W. A D gene is named only where the DNA matches it firmly. Rows give clone size only sometimes, using once, few, many, or a class for an expanded clone.

size	J	V	D	CDR3	DNA
NA	TRBJ2-7	TRBV27	TRBD1	CASSSRQGFSYEQYF	TGTGCCAGCAGTTCGCGACAGGGCTTTTCCTACGAGCAGTACTTC
NA	TRBJ1-5	TRBV5-5	TRBD1	CASSYVQGNNQPQHF	TGTGCCAGCAGCTACGTACAGGGGAATAATCAGCCCCAGCATTTT
NA	TRBJ1-4	TRBV9	NA	CASSVAVGLGGNEKLFF	TGTGCCAGCAGCGTAGCCGTAGGACTAGGGGGGAATGAAAAACTGTTTTTT
NA	TRBJ1-1	TRBV6-5	NA	CASRSGPLDTEAFF	TGTGCCAGCAGGTCGGGGCCGTTGGACACTGAAGCTTTCTTT
few	TRBJ1-1	TRBV30	NA	CAWSLGGTKTEAFF	TGTGCCTGGAGTCTCGGGGGAACTAAGACTGAAGCTTTCTTT
NA	TRBJ2-5	TRBV7-9	NA	CASSLGVDGETQYF	TGTGCCAGCAGCTTAGGGGTGGATGGCGAGACCCAGTACTTC
NA	TRBJ2-2	TRBV14	NA	CASSQVSGFITGELFF	TGTGCCAGCAGCCAAGTCTCGGGGTTCATCACCGGGGAGCTGTTTTTT
NA	TRBJ1-2	TRBV9	TRBD1	CASSVRTGVAPDYGYTF	TGTGCCAGCAGCGTAAGGACAGGGGTGGCCCCGGACTATGGCTACACCTTC
NA	TRBJ1-1	TRBV19	NA	CASSMVGGAGTEAFF	TGTGCCAGTAGTATGGTCGGGGGCGCGGGAACTGAAGCTTTCTTT
NA	TRBJ1-5	TRBV5-1	TRBD1	CASSSGQGNQPQHF	TGCGCCAGCAGCTCCGGACAGGGCAATCAGCCCCAGCATTTT
NA	TRBJ1-1	TRBV5-1	NA	CASSLVGHPNGNTEAFF	TGCGCCAGCAGCTTGGTGGGCCACCCGAACGGGAACACTGAAGCTTTCTTT
NA	TRBJ2-7	TRBV27	TRBD2	CASRGLAGKYEQYF	TGTGCCAGCAGGGGACTAGCGGGAAAATACGAGCAGTACTTC
NA	TRBJ1-5	TRBV27	TRBD1	CASSFQGVGQPQHF	TGTGCCAGCAGTTTCCAGGGGGTGGGTCAGCCCCAGCATTTT
NA	TRBJ2-3	TRBV20-1	NA	CSARGTDTQYF	TGCAGTGCTAGAGGTACAGATACGCAGTATTTT
NA	TRBJ1-2	TRBV7-8	TRBD1	CASSRTTGGRDYGYTF	TGTGCCAGCAGCCGAACAACAGGGGGCCGAGACTATGGCTACACCTTC
NA	TRBJ1-1	TRBV12-3/TRBV12-4	NA	CASTLGRVEAFF	TGTGCCAGCACCTTGGGACGGGTAGAAGCTTTCTTT
NA	TRBJ1-5	TRBV5-6	NA	CASSALRDYNQPQHF	TGTGCCAGCAGCGCCCTCAGGGACTACAATCAGCCCCAGCATTTT
NA	TRBJ1-3	TRBV7-2	NA	CASSLRASSGNTIYF	TGTGCCAGCAGCTTAAGAGCGTCCTCTGGAAACACCATATATTTT